This is a list of T cell receptor beta chains from one sample in a study of a mutant IDH1 vaccine in newly diagnosed glioma. Sequencing used immunoSEQ multiplex PCR; TCRdb keeps in-frame clones, though not all of them. The sample yields 45,000 to 55,000 clones, approximately 80% seen once. Antigens of these TCRs are unknown. This specimen consisted of PBMCs, obtained from a glioma patient whose treatment included an IDH1 peptide vaccine. These receptors came from a man between 35 and 55 years old with glioma. The CDR3 runs from the conserved cysteine through the conserved F or W. D genes are given only for firm matches. For some rows the clone size is stated as once, few or many, or as a class when expanded; others skip it.

j_call v_call clone_size d_call cdr3_aa cdr3_nt
TRBJ2-7 TRBV7-8 few TRBD1 CASSGRQGAYEQYF TGTGCCAGCAGCGGACGACAGGGGGCCTACGAGCAGTACTTC
TRBJ2-2 TRBV6-5 - - CASRRDWANTGELFF TGTGCCAGCAGACGGGACTGGGCGAACACCGGGGAGCTGTTTTTT
TRBJ1-4 TRBV6-5 few - CASSYRGSAEKLFF TGTGCCAGCAGTTATCGAGGGTCCGCTGAAAAACTGTTTTTT
TRBJ1-5 TRBV7-8 once - CASSLEGHGNQPQHF TGTGCCAGCAGCTTAGAGGGACATGGCAATCAGCCCCAGCATTTT
TRBJ1-2 TRBV19 - - CASSIRRRYGYTF TGTGCCAGTAGTATCCGCAGGCGCTATGGCTACACCTTC
TRBJ2-6 TRBV6-5 - - CASSYQSSGANVLTF TGTGCCAGCAGTTACCAGAGCTCTGGGGCCAACGTCCTGACTTTC
TRBJ2-5 TRBV29-1 - - CSVEDLVDPEGTQYF TGCAGCGTTGAGGACCTCGTGGACCCCGAGGGGACCCAGTACTTC
TRBJ1-2 TRBV19 - TRBD1 CASSRADREGSYGYTF TGTGCCAGTAGTAGAGCTGACAGGGAAGGATCGTATGGCTACACCTTC
TRBJ2-7 TRBV11-2 - - CASRRAGTYEQYF TGTGCCAGCAGGAGGGCAGGAACCTACGAGCAGTACTTC
TRBJ1-5 TRBV19 - - CASLGRLSGRSNQPQHF TGTGCCAGTCTCGGCAGGTTAAGCGGAAGGAGCAATCAGCCCCAGCATTTT
TRBJ1-1 TRBV2 - - CASGSEQGFTEAFF TGTGCCAGCGGTTCCGAACAGGGATTCACTGAAGCTTTCTTT
TRBJ1-4 TRBV4-2 - - CASSQDGTGIEKLFF TGTGCCAGCAGCCAGGACGGGACGGGGATTGAAAAACTGTTTTTT
TRBJ2-1 TRBV7-2 - - CASSLGWAYNEQFF TGTGCCAGCAGCTTAGGGTGGGCCTACAATGAGCAGTTCTTC
TRBJ1-1 TRBV6-5 - - CASSYLLPGENTEAFF TGTGCCAGCAGTTATCTTCTCCCGGGGGAGAACACTGAAGCTTTCTTT
TRBJ1-1 TRBV19 few - CASSIPRMNTEAFF TGTGCCAGTAGTATCCCCAGGATGAACACTGAAGCTTTCTTT
TRBJ1-1 TRBV18 few - CASSPPSLTVNTEAFF TGTGCCAGCTCACCACCGTCTCTCACTGTGAACACTGAAGCTTTCTTT
TRBJ1-5 TRBV30 - - CAWASVGANNQPQHF TGTGCCTGGGCATCCGTGGGGGCCAATAATCAGCCCCAGCATTTT
TRBJ1-2 TRBV5-1 - - CASSSGENYGYTF TGCGCCAGCAGCTCCGGGGAAAACTATGGCTACACCTTC
TRBJ2-3 TRBV5-1 - - CASSRPGEDTQYF TGCGCCAGCAGCAGACCGGGGGAAGATACGCAGTATTTT
TRBJ1-1 TRBV4-1 - TRBD1 CASSPPDRGDTEAFF TGCGCCAGCAGCCCCCCGGACAGGGGAGACACTGAAGCTTTCTTT
TRBJ2-2 TRBV7-2 - - CASSLAGLLTGELFF TGTGCCAGCAGCTTAGCGGGCCTGCTCACCGGGGAGCTGTTTTTT
TRBJ2-7 TRBV27 - TRBD1 CASSSPQGAPYEQYF TGTGCCAGCAGTTCCCCGCAGGGGGCACCCTACGAGCAGTACTTC
TRBJ1-1 TRBV5-6 - - CASSSGVGTEAFF TGTGCCAGCAGCTCTGGGGTGGGCACTGAAGCTTTCTTT
TRBJ2-3 TRBV2 - - CASSAGREGTQYF TGTGCCAGCAGTGCGGGTAGAGAGGGTACGCAGTATTTT
TRBJ1-3 TRBV7-9 - - CASSPIRRGPGNTIYF TGTGCCAGCAGCCCCATCCGCCGGGGTCCTGGAAACACCATATATTTT
TRBJ2-5 TRBV18 once - CASSPGVTETQYF TGTGCCAGCTCACCAGGGGTCACGGAGACCCAGTACTTC
TRBJ2-7 TRBV7-8 few - CASSSRRFSSYEQYF TGTGCCAGCAGCTCTAGGCGGTTTAGCTCCTACGAGCAGTACTTC
TRBJ1-6 TRBV19 - - CASSNLGRGTVNSPLHF TGTGCCAGTAGTAACTTGGGACGCGGAACCGTGAATTCACCCCTCCACTTT
TRBJ2-7 TRBV6-4 once - CASSDATVLSYEQYF TGTGCCAGCAGTGACGCCACGGTCCTCTCCTACGAGCAGTACTTC
TRBJ1-6 TRBV5-1 - - CASSLEEGTRSPLHF TGCGCCAGCAGCTTGGAGGAGGGCACACGCTCACCCCTCCACTTT
TRBJ2-7 TRBV5-6 - - CASSLIGVPYEQYF TGTGCCAGCAGCTTGATCGGGGTTCCCTACGAGCAGTACTTC
TRBJ2-7 TRBV29-1 - - CSALDGDSYEQYF TGCAGCGCCTTAGACGGCGACTCCTACGAGCAGTACTTC
TRBJ1-1 TRBV30 - - CAGTQGRAYTEAFF TGTGCGGGTACGCAGGGGAGGGCCTACACTGAAGCTTTCTTT
TRBJ2-1 TRBV14 once - CASSHPRPLAGNEQFF TGTGCCAGCAGCCACCCAAGACCATTGGCAGGCAATGAGCAGTTCTTC
TRBJ2-3 TRBV9 few - CASSVEGYADTQYF TGTGCCAGCAGCGTAGAGGGGTATGCAGATACGCAGTATTTT
TRBJ2-5 TRBV11-2 - - CASSPSEWGPRYF TGTGCCAGCAGTCCGTCGGAATGGGGACCCCGGTACTTC
TRBJ1-1 TRBV6-1 - - CASSPDRVDGTEAFF TGTGCCAGCAGTCCCGACCGGGTCGATGGCACTGAAGCTTTCTTT
TRBJ2-3 TRBV4-2 once TRBD2 CASSQRLAASGGAKDTQYF TGTGCCAGCAGCCAAAGGTTGGCAGCTAGCGGGGGGGCCAAGGATACGCAGTATTTT
TRBJ1-3 TRBV2 - - CASSESGNTIYF TGTGCCAGCAGTGAATCTGGAAACACCATATATTTT
TRBJ1-2 TRBV7-2 - TRBD1 CASRLGGQESYGYTF TGTGCCAGCAGGCTAGGGGGACAGGAGTCCTATGGCTACACCTTC
TRBJ1-6 TRBV30 - - CAWSIREYSPLHF TGTGCCTGGAGTATCAGGGAATATTCACCCCTCCACTTT
TRBJ2-3 TRBV15 - TRBD1 CATSVGQTTDTQYF TGTGCCACCAGCGTGGGACAGACCACAGATACGCAGTATTTT
TRBJ2-7 TRBV2 few - CASSLKHEQYF TGTGCCAGCAGTTTAAAGCACGAGCAGTACTTC
TRBJ2-3 TRBV27 - - CASTRGRSTDTQYF TGTGCCAGCACCAGGGGACGTAGCACAGATACGCAGTATTTT
TRBJ2-3 TRBV5-6 - - CASSLAATPDTQYF TGTGCCAGCAGCTTGGCCGCTACTCCAGATACGCAGTATTTT